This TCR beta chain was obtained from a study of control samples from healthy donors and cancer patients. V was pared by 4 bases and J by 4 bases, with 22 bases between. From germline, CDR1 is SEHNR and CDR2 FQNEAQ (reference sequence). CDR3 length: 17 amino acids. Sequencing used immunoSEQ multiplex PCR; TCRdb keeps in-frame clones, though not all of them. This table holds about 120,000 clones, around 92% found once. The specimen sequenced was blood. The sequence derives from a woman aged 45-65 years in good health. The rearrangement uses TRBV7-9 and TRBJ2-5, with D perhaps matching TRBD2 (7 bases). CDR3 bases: TGTGCCAGCAGCTACGCAGGGCGGGGGCCTAGAGGAGAGACCCAGTACTTC. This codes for CASSYAGRGPRGETQYF.